This T cell receptor (beta chain) was obtained from a study of cytomegalovirus exposure and HLA in healthy donors (dated by TCRdb to 2015 to 2018). General notes on the study: An earlier analysis of 550 to 700 of the donors reported 276 Gb of sequence data and 120 million or so unique TCR beta sequences from some 180 million T cells. Roughly 300 gigabases of sequencing data and approximately 84 million unique TCR sequences were included in an early release covering 500 to 750 HLA-typed donors. The genetic ancestry cluster associated with self-reported Caucasian donors included about four fifths of the 300 to 400 genotyped donors. The aim of the study was to test whether cataloging public T cell receptors could identify signatures of past pathogen exposure. The study profiled the T cell repertoires of 666 subjects by immunosequencing and related them to cytomegalovirus serostatus. Besides the first cohort of around 670 subjects, a separate validation cohort made up of roughly 130 different subjects was used. To predict cytomegalovirus infection status, the study combined high-throughput TCR immunosequencing, statistical association of individual TCRs with disease status, and machine learning. A later analysis re-analyzed previously published TCR beta repertoires from 600 to 850 donors and added high-resolution HLA genotyping to study TCR occurrence patterns. Rather than drawing on any new phenotypic data, the later analysis identified candidate immune exposures from TCR beta sequences and the way those sequences occurred across donors. An earlier analysis of 450 to 750 of the donors used high-throughput TCR beta sequencing to judge whether each TCR beta V gene segment behaved as functional or pseudogenic. Donor age, sex, ethnicity and CMV serostatus were collected together with the repertoire data. In a later genetic analysis, genome-wide SNP genotypes for 398 of the 666 donors were used, and that subset was treated as a discovery cohort. Every repertoire in the discovery cohort had been generated on one and the same sequencing platform. HLA typing covered class I and class II loci at four-digit resolution. Typing coverage varied by locus: about 620-640 donors for A, B, C, DRB1 and DQB1; more than 500 for DQA1; over 600 for DPA1; approximately 490 for DPB1. Several DR-DQ haplotypes were treated as single units for association and clustering because of strong linkage in the cohort. Across around 400 genotyped donors of the cohort, an average of approximately 220,000 unique TCR beta nucleotide sequences per donor were sequenced, and 15% to 20% of those sequences were non-productive.

Beyond this particular receptor, the publication reports: A later analysis found that most CMV-associated TCR beta chains appeared HLA-restricted, with HLA associations seemingly driven largely by CMV exposure. In the study, around 150 TCR beta chains were listed as associated with cytomegalovirus. A later analysis reported that several top co-occurrence clusters appeared linked to parvovirus B19, influenza, CMV and Epstein-Barr virus. Because HLA typing was unavailable for some donors at each locus, only the typed subset was used in association tests. In a later analysis, HLA-associated TCR beta chains were found to be more clonally expanded and to have lower generation probabilities than equally common non-associated chains. In a later analysis, TCR association rates were found to vary across HLA loci, with the most associated TCRs seen for DRB1 alleles and the fewest for HLA-C alleles. In a later genetic analysis, fewer N-insertions in productive TCRs were reported among donors in an Asian-associated ancestry cluster than the roughly 640-donor mean. Linkage disequilibrium might explain the correlated functional status among segregating V segments, but an unknown experimental factor could not be excluded. It was suggested by the authors that the approach could potentially be generalized to other disease states and immunological phenotypes. Some IMGT-functional V segments, including TRBV6-2 and TRBV6-3, could not be told apart with the 87-base-pair reads, so those segments were excluded. The only immune exposure information available for the cohort was CMV serostatus. A further reported finding was that TCR beta sequences accurately predicted the HLA-A and HLA-B alleles for most subjects in the first cohort. A cluster of highly shared sequence variants was judged likely to be a technical artifact of the sequencing pipeline. An earlier analysis of approximately 500 of the donors showed that most TCR beta V segments appeared in productive rearrangements either about 87% or about 30% of the time, which broadly matched IMGT annotations. When HLA alleles, especially DR and DQ, strongly co-occurred, attributing TCR associations to individual alleles was difficult. In vitro tests confirmed that three of the cytomegalovirus-associated TCR beta chains recognize cytomegalovirus antigens. Most TCR sequences were observed very rarely across donors, whereas some public TCRs were present in many individuals. The cohort was sequenced for TCR beta chains only, and without alpha or paired-chain data the features that could be detected were limited. At a false discovery rate of 0.05, a later analysis linked 16,951 TCR beta sequences to specific HLA alleles. The classifier was reported to diagnose cytomegalovirus status with high specificity and sensitivity in both the original cohort and the validation cohort. V-gene and J-gene trimming of TCR beta chains was associated with a missense DCLRE1C variant in a later genetic analysis, and the association was replicated in an independent cohort. The presence/absence analyses assumed that sequencing depth was roughly uniform across donors, and that assumption may not be true. Some 16 rarely observed V segments, including chromosome 9 orphons, were excluded from the earlier analysis of several hundred of the donors because counts were too low.

CDR1 SNHLY and CDR2 FYNNEI are derived from the germline V gene. The germline ends are 15 bases apart after V is trimmed by 8 bases and J by 5 bases. The CDR3 runs 13 residues from the cysteine to the phenylalanine. CDR3 DNA only is kept here, 39 bases in frame from base 1. A note on this clone: There is no known antigen for this receptor. No much larger clonotype is one base removed from it; base qualities were not supplied.

The library was prepared using the immunoSEQ multiplex PCR assay. The multiplex PCR relied on a mix of 60 forward primers for TCR Vbeta segments and 13 reverse primers for TCR Jbeta segments. The CDR3 region of rearranged TCR beta genes was amplified from genomic DNA with a multiplex PCR assay. On the Illumina HiSeq System, the amplified TCR beta libraries were sequenced as 87-base-pair reads. For the original study's pipeline: Across the 670 or so repertoires, a later analysis counted roughly 77 million unique TCR beta chains, some 11 million of which were shared by at least two donors. Raw reads were error-corrected and collapsed into unique sequences by a nearest-neighbor algorithm in which closely related sequences were merged to remove PCR and sequencing errors. V, D and J gene segments were assigned by aligning CDR3 sequences to IMGT reference sequences. For a sequence to be retained, a match of at least six nucleotides was required to both a V gene segment and a J gene segment. Rearrangements were classified as productive when the CDR3 lacked stop codons and remained in frame with V and J, and all other rearrangements were classified as non-productive. CDR3 was defined according to IMGT convention as the region running from the second conserved V-encoded cysteine to the conserved J-encoded phenylalanine. In an earlier analysis of more than 550 of the donors, sequences lacking an unambiguous match to a single V gene segment were excluded. An earlier analysis of 587 of the donors called V segments functional above 56.7% productive rearrangements and segregating when the between-donor standard deviation exceeded 5%. A statistical classification framework was developed to diagnose cytomegalovirus status using the catalog of TCR beta chain sequences. In a later analysis, V and J genes were assigned by comparing TCR nucleotide sequences against IMGT/GENE-DB human TR gene sequences. The TCRdist pipeline was used in a later analysis to assign CDR3 sequences and most-parsimonious VDJ recombination scenarios. In a later analysis, every TCR beta chain was defined by the combination of its CDR3 amino acid sequence and its V-gene family, and reads without a unique V-gene family were dropped. In a later analysis, approximately 640 highly shared, low-generation-probability nucleotide sequences were removed to address suspected cross-contamination and a sequencing artifact. In a later analysis, a clonal expansion index was calculated for each public chain from normalized within-repertoire ranks of inferred template counts. In a later analysis, generation probabilities were computed with a VDJ recombination model fitted to out-of-frame rearrangements, and the resulting probabilities were checked against IGoR. Hypergeometric tests were used in a later analysis to score TCR-TCR, TCR-HLA and TCR-CMV co-occurrence, with a repertoire-size bias correction applied to the TCR pairs. False discovery rates were estimated in a later analysis by permuting HLA or CMV assignments 20 times. In a later analysis, co-occurring TCRs were grouped using DBSCAN, and TCRdist sequence similarity was added for clustering within HLA-allele-positive subsets. Co-occurrence clustering excluded repertoires with fewer than 30,000 or more than 120,000 public chains, plus five with anomalous nucleotide sharing. The immuneACCESS repertoire file appears here via TCRdb, limited to in-frame rearrangements. These files lack a portion of the clones; in checked studies, under half of the deficit traces to unresolved V genes, and the cause of the others is not known. V, J and clone size derive from that table, while D and trimming were established from the DNA sequence. This sample is represented by 55,000 to 80,000 clones; 85% to 90% of them were singletons. The top ten clonotypes cover around 11% of the sample.

In total, roughly 710 healthy bone marrow donors made up the cohort. Cohort members were all nominally healthy when sampled, although unrecorded immune exposures were likely present. The donor tested CMV seronegative, placing the donor among the roughly 350 seronegative members of the cohort. A peripheral blood sample was collected from each donor, and TCR beta sequencing was performed on peripheral blood mononuclear cells. The Qiagen DNeasy Blood Extraction Kit was used to extract genomic DNA from the blood cell samples. Recombination joined TRBV2 with TRBJ1-1; a confident D gene designation cannot be given. The receptor was derived from a female donor in good health and CMV-seronegative. The sample consisted of PBMCs. For the CDR3, the sequence is CASEAIPVTEAFF. DNA sequence: TGTGCCAGCGAGGCCATACCTGTTACTGAAGCTTTCTTT.